A single sample gave rise to the 6 T cell receptor beta chains below, sequenced in a study of blood T cell repertoires in COVID-19. Sequencing used immunoSEQ multiplex PCR; TCRdb keeps in-frame clones, though not all of them. The sample has 39,000 or so clones; about 89% are singletons. The sample taken for sequencing was peripheral blood. These receptors originate from a human donor in a cohort sampled during active COVID-19.

The chain couples TRBV6-1 to TRBJ1-5; 7 bases are shared with TRBD1. With 0 bases clipped from V and 0 bases from J, the junction kept 8 bases outside the gene matches. The germline CDR1 and CDR2 sequences are MNHNS and SASEGT. The CDR3 has 18 residues. CDR3 protein: CASSEAFGTAYSNQPQHF. CDR3 sequence (DNA): TGTGCCAGCAGTGAAGCATTCGGGACAGCCTATAGCAATCAGCCCCAGCATTTT.

The rearrangement links TRBV7-8 to TRBJ1-5; D remains ambiguous. Germline V gene sequence: CDR1 SGHVS, CDR2 FQNEAQ. The ends were cut back, 8 bases at V and 9 bases at J, with 17 bases in the middle. The CDR3 length is 13 residues. The DNA for the CDR3 is TGTGCCAGCGGTTTGCGGGGTTTGGGGCCCCAGCATTTT. This codes for CASGLRGLGPQHF.

The DNA for the CDR3 is TGTGCCAGCAGCTTACCAGGTCTGGAGCAGTACTTC. It codes for CASSLPGLEQYF. The genes are TRBV7-2 and TRBJ2-7; D is undetermined. V gave up 2 bases and J gave up 7 bases, with 9 bases separating them. The germline V gene has CDR1 SGHTA and CDR2 FQGNSA. There are 12 residues in the CDR3.

The rearrangement joins TRBV9 to TRBJ1-1; 9 bases map to TRBD1. With V trimmed by 1 base and J by 4 bases, 2 bases remained unmatched. The germline gives CDR1 SGDLS, CDR2 YYNGEE. This CDR3 spans 14 amino acids. In DNA, the CDR3 is TGTGCCAGCAGCGTAACAGGGGGCGGCACTGAAGCTTTCTTT. Its protein product is CASSVTGGGTEAFF.

The chain employs TRBV5-4 and TRBJ2-1, with D possibly matching TRBD2 (7 bases). Germline CDR1 SGHNT, CDR2 YYREEE (reference sequence). CDR3 length equals 15 residues. The ends were cut back, 0 bases at V and 1 base at J, with 8 bases in the middle. This CDR3 reads CASSLEGGSYNEQFF. The CDR3 DNA is TGTGCCAGCAGCTTGGAGGGGGGGTCCTACAATGAGCAGTTCTTC.

This clone was seen a handful of times. This chain uses TRBV5-4 with TRBJ1-2; 9 bases line up with TRBD1. CDR1 is SGHNT and CDR2 is YYREEE in the germline V gene (reference sequence). Trimming took 3 bases from V and 8 from J; bases not matched to a gene: 8. This CDR3 region has 14 residues. The CDR3 DNA is TGTGCCAGCAGCTGGGGACAGGGCGAACGGGGCTACACCTTC. Encoded protein: CASSWGQGERGYTF.